This T cell receptor (beta chain) was recovered during a study of blood T cells in healthy people across ages. The use of a sample-barcoded 5' primer and a J-beta primer mix characterized a second PCR of roughly 6 to 11 cycles. Each CDR3 protein gets one entry after TCRdb re-called the 5' RACE reads with MiXCR. The sample lists 550,000 to 600,000 distinct CDR3 sequences; roughly 43% were seen once. This CDR3 is 13 amino acids long. Trimming stripped 4 bases from V and 7 bases from J, with 16 bases between. Germline V gene lookup returns CDR1 GTSNPN and CDR2 SVGIG (reference sequence). Sequencing was performed on blood. The chain is built from TRBV30 and TRBJ1-2; possibly TRBD1 for D (5 bases). The receptor was derived from an elderly man in good health. DNA of the CDR3: TGTGCCTGGACAGGGATAGGGATCGGTGGCTACACCTTC. Translating it yields CAWTGIGIGGYTF.